The sequence of this T cell receptor beta chain was determined in a study of T cells after yellow fever vaccination. Study-wide background: Preparing low-cell-number fractions relied on SMART-Seq v4 Ultra Low Input.

Study observations and caveats: Only a minor proportion of clonotypes was detected across both CD4 and CD8 compartments. The secondary response was weaker but peaked faster, day 5 versus 15.

The TCR cDNA carried a universal primer site and UMIs from 5'RACE template switching. TCRdb analysed the 5' RACE reads with MiXCR anew, one entry per CDR3 protein. The sample holds about 200,000 distinct CDR3 sequences; roughly 3% are singletons and the top ten take less than 3.5%. This clonotype was detected many times. The antigen is undetermined. CDR3 length equals 16 residues. V gave up 3 bases and J gave up 1 base; unmatched junction bases: 7. Per the germline V gene, CDR1 is SGHTA and CDR2 is FQGNSA. This TCR was sampled from a man in his late teens or twenties who received the YFV17D yellow fever vaccine. The input for sequencing was CD4+ T cells sorted from PBMCs, taken 10 days after the yellow fever booster vaccination. V is TRBV7-2 and J is TRBJ2-5; 8 nucleotides align to TRBD1. The CDR3 spells CASSLGTGGGQETQYF. DNA of the CDR3: TGTGCCAGCAGCTTGGGGACAGGCGGCGGCCAAGAGACCCAGTACTTC. The variable domain in full, with the rest retrieved from reference TRBV7-2 and TRBJ2-5, is GAGVSQSPSNKVTEKGKDVELRCDPISGHTALYWYRQSLGQGLEFLIYFQGNSAPDKSGLPSDRFSAERTGGSVSTLTIQRTQQEDSAVYLCASSLGTGGGQETQYFGPGTRLLVL.